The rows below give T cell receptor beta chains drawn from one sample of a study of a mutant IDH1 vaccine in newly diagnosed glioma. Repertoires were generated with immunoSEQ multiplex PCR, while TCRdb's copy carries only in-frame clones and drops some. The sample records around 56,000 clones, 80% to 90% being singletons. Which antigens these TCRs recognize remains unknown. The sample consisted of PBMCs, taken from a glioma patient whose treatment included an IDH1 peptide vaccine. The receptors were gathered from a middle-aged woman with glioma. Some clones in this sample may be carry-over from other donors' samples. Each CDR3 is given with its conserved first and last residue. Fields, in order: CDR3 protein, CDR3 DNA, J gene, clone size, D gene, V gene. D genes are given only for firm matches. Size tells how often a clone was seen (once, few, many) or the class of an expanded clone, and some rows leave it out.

CDR3aa: CATIRGTLHF
CDR3nt: TGTGCCACCATCCGGGGGACCCTCCACTTT
j_gene: TRBJ1-6
abundance: -
d_gene: -
v_gene: TRBV6-1

CDR3aa: CASSPNRDQPQHF
CDR3nt: TGTGCCAGCAGCCCCAACAGAGATCAGCCCCAGCATTTT
j_gene: TRBJ1-5
abundance: once
d_gene: -
v_gene: TRBV7-2

CDR3aa: CASSYVGQMVTGELFF
CDR3nt: TGTGCCAGCAGTTACGTGGGACAGATGGTCACCGGGGAGCTGTTTTTT
j_gene: TRBJ2-2
abundance: -
d_gene: TRBD1
v_gene: TRBV6-5

CDR3aa: CASRDLVGQEGEQYF
CDR3nt: TGTGCCAGCAGAGACCTCGTGGGACAGGAGGGCGAGCAGTACTTC
j_gene: TRBJ2-7
abundance: -
d_gene: TRBD1
v_gene: TRBV2

CDR3aa: CASSQSGLAVNNEQFF
CDR3nt: TGTGCCAGCAGCCAATCCGGCCTAGCGGTAAACAATGAGCAGTTCTTC
j_gene: TRBJ2-1
abundance: -
d_gene: TRBD2
v_gene: TRBV16

CDR3aa: CASSLGQTEAFF
CDR3nt: TGTGCCAGCAGCTTAGGACAGACTGAAGCTTTCTTT
j_gene: TRBJ1-1
abundance: -
d_gene: -
v_gene: TRBV11-2

CDR3aa: CASSIEIGNEQFF
CDR3nt: TGTGCCAGTAGTATAGAAATAGGCAATGAGCAGTTCTTC
j_gene: TRBJ2-1
abundance: once
d_gene: -
v_gene: TRBV19

CDR3aa: CAISGLQGGEQYF
CDR3nt: TGTGCCATCAGTGGGTTACAGGGTGGCGAGCAGTACTTC
j_gene: TRBJ2-7
abundance: once
d_gene: -
v_gene: TRBV10-3

CDR3aa: CASSLPGTGGEQYF
CDR3nt: TGTGCCAGTAGTCTTCCCGGGACAGGGGGAGAGCAGTACTTC
j_gene: TRBJ2-7
abundance: -
d_gene: TRBD1
v_gene: TRBV19

CDR3aa: CASSLVRSQETQYF
CDR3nt: TGTGCCAGCAGTTTAGTACGGTCCCAAGAGACCCAGTACTTC
j_gene: TRBJ2-5
abundance: -
d_gene: -
v_gene: TRBV27

CDR3aa: CASSGDRPTSVSTYNEQFF
CDR3nt: TGTGCCAGCAGCGGGGACAGACCGACTAGCGTCTCAACCTACAATGAGCAGTTCTTC
j_gene: TRBJ2-1
abundance: -
d_gene: -
v_gene: TRBV13

CDR3aa: CASSRGGYNEKLFF
CDR3nt: TGTGCCAGCAGTCGCGGGGGGTATAATGAAAAACTGTTTTTT
j_gene: TRBJ1-4
abundance: -
d_gene: -
v_gene: TRBV27

CDR3aa: CASSVVQGGEAFF
CDR3nt: TGTGCCAGCAGCGTAGTCCAGGGTGGTGAAGCTTTCTTT
j_gene: TRBJ1-1
abundance: -
d_gene: -
v_gene: TRBV9

CDR3aa: CASSPFSGQEETQYF
CDR3nt: TGTGCCAGCTCACCCTTTTCAGGACAGGAAGAGACCCAGTACTTC
j_gene: TRBJ2-5
abundance: -
d_gene: TRBD1
v_gene: TRBV18

CDR3aa: CASSLGGGTEAFF
CDR3nt: TGTGCCAGCAGCTTAGGAGGGGGGACTGAAGCTTTCTTT
j_gene: TRBJ1-1
abundance: few
d_gene: -
v_gene: TRBV7-9

CDR3aa: CASSILGYGYTF
CDR3nt: TGTGCCAGTAGTATTCTGGGCTATGGCTACACCTTC
j_gene: TRBJ1-2
abundance: -
d_gene: -
v_gene: TRBV19

CDR3aa: CASSILNGYTF
CDR3nt: TGTGCCAGTAGTATTCTGAACGGCTACACCTTC
j_gene: TRBJ1-2
abundance: -
d_gene: -
v_gene: TRBV19

CDR3aa: CAWNRDGNQPQHF
CDR3nt: TGTGCCTGGAACAGGGATGGCAATCAGCCCCAGCATTTT
j_gene: TRBJ1-5
abundance: -
d_gene: -
v_gene: TRBV30

CDR3aa: CASSPGHSGNTIYF
CDR3nt: TGTGCCAGCAGCCCCGGCCACTCTGGAAACACCATATATTTT
j_gene: TRBJ1-3
abundance: -
d_gene: -
v_gene: TRBV6-5

CDR3aa: CASFSGYAYEQYF
CDR3nt: TGTGCCAGTTTTTCAGGGTACGCCTACGAGCAGTACTTC
j_gene: TRBJ2-7
abundance: -
d_gene: -
v_gene: TRBV6-1

CDR3aa: CASSSGSYQPQHF
CDR3nt: TGTGCCAGTAGTTCAGGTAGCTATCAGCCCCAGCATTTT
j_gene: TRBJ1-5
abundance: -
d_gene: -
v_gene: TRBV19

CDR3aa: CASQGPQSRETQYF
CDR3nt: TGTGCCAGCCAAGGGCCCCAATCAAGGGAGACCCAGTACTTC
j_gene: TRBJ2-5
abundance: few
d_gene: -
v_gene: TRBV25-1

CDR3aa: CASSEGRGLEKLFF
CDR3nt: TGTGCCAGCAGTGAAGGTAGAGGGCTTGAAAAACTGTTTTTT
j_gene: TRBJ1-4
abundance: -
d_gene: -
v_gene: TRBV6-1

CDR3aa: CASSRGPHTGELFF
CDR3nt: TGTGCCAGCAGCCGGGGACCTCACACCGGGGAGCTGTTTTTT
j_gene: TRBJ2-2
abundance: few
d_gene: -
v_gene: TRBV11-3

CDR3aa: CSASGTPNQPQHF
CDR3nt: TGCAGCGCCTCCGGGACACCAAATCAGCCCCAGCATTTT
j_gene: TRBJ1-5
abundance: -
d_gene: -
v_gene: TRBV29-1

CDR3aa: CASSRGNSNQPQHF
CDR3nt: TGTGCCAGCAGTCGGGGAAATAGCAATCAGCCCCAGCATTTT
j_gene: TRBJ1-5
abundance: -
d_gene: -
v_gene: TRBV27

CDR3aa: CATSVRDRPRDGQYF
CDR3nt: TGTGCCACCAGCGTTCGGGACAGACCAAGAGATGGCCAGTACTTC
j_gene: TRBJ2-5
abundance: -
d_gene: TRBD1
v_gene: TRBV15

CDR3aa: CASSIRWGEAFF
CDR3nt: TGTGCCAGTAGTATAAGGTGGGGTGAAGCTTTCTTT
j_gene: TRBJ1-1
abundance: few
d_gene: -
v_gene: TRBV19

CDR3aa: CASSLEVFAGNNEAFF
CDR3nt: TGTGCCAGCAGCTTAGAAGTCTTTGCTGGAAACAATGAAGCTTTCTTT
j_gene: TRBJ1-1
abundance: -
d_gene: -
v_gene: TRBV7-8

CDR3aa: CASSKGGGTNEKLFF
CDR3nt: TGTGCCAGCAGCAAAGGAGGGGGGACTAATGAAAAACTGTTTTTT
j_gene: TRBJ1-4
abundance: -
d_gene: -
v_gene: TRBV7-9

CDR3aa: CAWSLQGGTEAFF
CDR3nt: TGTGCCTGGAGCTTACAGGGTGGAACTGAAGCTTTCTTT
j_gene: TRBJ1-1
abundance: -
d_gene: -
v_gene: TRBV30

CDR3aa: CASSLGGVDEQYF
CDR3nt: TGCGCCAGCAGTTTAGGGGGTGTCGACGAGCAGTACTTC
j_gene: TRBJ2-7
abundance: -
d_gene: -
v_gene: TRBV10-1

CDR3aa: CASSLAGRGFEAFF
CDR3nt: TGTGCCAGCAGTTTAGCAGGGCGGGGGTTTGAAGCTTTCTTT
j_gene: TRBJ1-1
abundance: -
d_gene: -
v_gene: TRBV28

CDR3aa: CAISEGRAGGYTF
CDR3nt: TGTGCCATCAGTGAGGGCCGGGCCGGAGGCTACACCTTC
j_gene: TRBJ1-2
abundance: -
d_gene: -
v_gene: TRBV10-3

CDR3aa: CASSQLGPSSGNTIYF
CDR3nt: TGTGCCAGCAGTCAACTGGGACCGAGCTCTGGAAACACCATATATTTT
j_gene: TRBJ1-3
abundance: -
d_gene: -
v_gene: TRBV9

CDR3aa: CASSPAGGTEAFF
CDR3nt: TGTGCCAGCTCACCAGCCGGGGGGACTGAAGCTTTCTTT
j_gene: TRBJ1-1
abundance: -
d_gene: -
v_gene: TRBV18

CDR3aa: CASSTRQGRNGYTF
CDR3nt: TGTGCCAGCAGCACGCGACAGGGCAGAAATGGCTACACCTTC
j_gene: TRBJ1-2
abundance: -
d_gene: TRBD1
v_gene: TRBV7-2

CDR3aa: CASINHRDSNQPQHF
CDR3nt: TGTGCCAGCATCAACCACAGGGACAGCAATCAGCCCCAGCATTTT
j_gene: TRBJ1-5
abundance: -
d_gene: -
v_gene: TRBV2

CDR3aa: CAWSRLYTEAFF
CDR3nt: TGTGCCTGGAGTAGACTGTACACTGAAGCTTTCTTT
j_gene: TRBJ1-1
abundance: few
d_gene: -
v_gene: TRBV30

CDR3aa: CAWGMGRGKLFF
CDR3nt: TGTGCCTGGGGGATGGGGCGTGGAAAACTGTTTTTT
j_gene: TRBJ1-4
abundance: -
d_gene: -
v_gene: TRBV30

CDR3aa: CASSSGPLSETQYF
CDR3nt: TGTGCCAGCAGCTCTGGACCTCTATCGGAGACCCAGTACTTC
j_gene: TRBJ2-5
abundance: once
d_gene: -
v_gene: TRBV7-2

CDR3aa: CASSSTGRGDGYTF
CDR3nt: TGTGCCAGCAGCTCGACAGGGAGGGGAGATGGCTACACCTTC
j_gene: TRBJ1-2
abundance: -
d_gene: TRBD1
v_gene: TRBV5-4

CDR3aa: CASSLWTGNTEAFF
CDR3nt: TGTGCCAGCAGCCTCTGGACCGGGAACACTGAAGCTTTCTTT
j_gene: TRBJ1-1
abundance: -
d_gene: -
v_gene: TRBV7-2

CDR3aa: CASSIGWFYEQYF
CDR3nt: TGTGCCAGTAGTATAGGGTGGTTCTACGAGCAGTACTTC
j_gene: TRBJ2-7
abundance: -
d_gene: -
v_gene: TRBV19

CDR3aa: CASSQRPTVNTEAFF
CDR3nt: TGCGCCAGCAGTCAGCGCCCGACAGTGAACACTGAAGCTTTCTTT
j_gene: TRBJ1-1
abundance: -
d_gene: -
v_gene: TRBV23-1